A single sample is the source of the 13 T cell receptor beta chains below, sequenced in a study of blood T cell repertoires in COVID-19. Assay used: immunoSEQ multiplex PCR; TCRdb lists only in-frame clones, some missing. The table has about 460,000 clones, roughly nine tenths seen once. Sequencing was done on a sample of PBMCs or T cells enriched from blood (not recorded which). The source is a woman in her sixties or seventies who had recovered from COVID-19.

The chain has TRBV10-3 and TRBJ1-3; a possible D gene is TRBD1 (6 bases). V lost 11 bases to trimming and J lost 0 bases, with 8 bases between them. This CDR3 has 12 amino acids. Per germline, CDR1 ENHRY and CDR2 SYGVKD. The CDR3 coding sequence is TGTGCCCTACAGGGCTCTGGAAACACCATATATTTT. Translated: CALQGSGNTIYF.

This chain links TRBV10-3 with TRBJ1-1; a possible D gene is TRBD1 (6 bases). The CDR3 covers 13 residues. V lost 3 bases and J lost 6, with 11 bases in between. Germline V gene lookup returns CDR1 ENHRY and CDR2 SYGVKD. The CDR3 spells CAISDWTDPEAFF. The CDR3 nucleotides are TGTGCCATCAGTGATTGGACAGATCCTGAAGCTTTCTTT.

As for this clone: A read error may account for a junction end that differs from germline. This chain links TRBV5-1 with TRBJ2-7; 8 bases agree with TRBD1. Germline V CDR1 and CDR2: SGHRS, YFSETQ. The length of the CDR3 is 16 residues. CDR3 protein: CASNLGRGPKTYEQYF. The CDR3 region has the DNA TGCGCCAGCAACTTGGGCAGGGGGCCTAAAACCTACGAGCAGTACTTC.

The CDR3 region has the DNA TGTGCCATCAGTGTGGGACTCCTATATGGCTACACCTTC. It yields the protein CAISVGLLYGYTF. This chain joins TRBV10-3 and TRBJ1-2; possible D gene TRBD1, 5 bases. The CDR3 is 13 residues long. The germline V gene has CDR1 ENHRY and CDR2 SYGVKD. The V end was cut by 4 bases, the J end by 5 bases, with 11 bases between.

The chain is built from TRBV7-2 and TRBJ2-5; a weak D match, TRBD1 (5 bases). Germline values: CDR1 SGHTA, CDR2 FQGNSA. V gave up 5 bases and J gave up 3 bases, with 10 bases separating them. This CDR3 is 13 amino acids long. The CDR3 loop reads CASSLFREETQYF. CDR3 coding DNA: TGTGCCAGCAGCCTATTCAGGGAAGAGACCCAGTACTTC. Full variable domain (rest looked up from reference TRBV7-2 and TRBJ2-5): GAGVSQSPSNKVTEKGKDVELRCDPISGHTALYWYRQSLGQGLEFLIYFQGNSAPDKSGLPSDRFSAERTGGSVSTLTIQRTQQEDSAVYLCASSLFREETQYFGPGTRLLVL.

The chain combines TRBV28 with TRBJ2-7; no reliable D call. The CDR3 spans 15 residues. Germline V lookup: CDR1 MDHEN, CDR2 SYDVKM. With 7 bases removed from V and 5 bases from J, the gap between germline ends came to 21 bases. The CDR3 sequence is CASIPPISSTHEQYV. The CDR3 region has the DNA TGTGCCAGCATTCCGCCTATATCTAGTACCCACGAGCAGTACGTC.

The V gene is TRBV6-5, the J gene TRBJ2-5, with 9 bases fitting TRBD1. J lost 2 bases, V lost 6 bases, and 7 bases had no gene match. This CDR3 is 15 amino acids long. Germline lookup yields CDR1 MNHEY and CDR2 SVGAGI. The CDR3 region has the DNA TGTGCCAGCAGCCGACTTGGACAGGGGCAAGAGACCCAGTACTTC. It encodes CASSRLGQGQETQYF.

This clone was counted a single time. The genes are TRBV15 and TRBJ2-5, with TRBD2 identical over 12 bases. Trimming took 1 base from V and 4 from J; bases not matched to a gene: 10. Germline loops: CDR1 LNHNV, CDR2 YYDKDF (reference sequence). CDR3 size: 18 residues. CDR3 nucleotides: TGTGCCACCAGCAGAGGGCTGCTGACTAGCGGGGGAGGAGAGACCCAGTACTTC. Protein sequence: CATSRGLLTSGGGETQYF.

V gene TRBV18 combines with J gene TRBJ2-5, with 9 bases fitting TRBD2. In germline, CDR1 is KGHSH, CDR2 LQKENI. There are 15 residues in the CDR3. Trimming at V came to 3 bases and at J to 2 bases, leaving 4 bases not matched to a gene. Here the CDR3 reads CASSPPSGRQETQYF. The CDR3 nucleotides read TGTGCCAGCTCACCCCCCAGCGGGAGGCAAGAGACCCAGTACTTC.

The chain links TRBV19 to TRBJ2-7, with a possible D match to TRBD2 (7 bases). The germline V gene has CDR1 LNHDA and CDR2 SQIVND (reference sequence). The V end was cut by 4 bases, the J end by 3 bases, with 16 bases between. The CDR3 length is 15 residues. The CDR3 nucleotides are TGTGCCAGTAGTACCCCGGGGGGCCATCTCTACGAGCAGTACTTC. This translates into CASSTPGGHLYEQYF.

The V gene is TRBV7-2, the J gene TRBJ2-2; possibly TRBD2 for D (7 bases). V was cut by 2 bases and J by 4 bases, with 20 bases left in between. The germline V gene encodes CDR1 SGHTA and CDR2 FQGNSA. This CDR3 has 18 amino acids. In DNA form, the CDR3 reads TGTGCCAGCAGCTTACGAGGGGGGGAACTGGGGTCCACCGGGGAGCTGTTTTTT. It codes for CASSLRGGELGSTGELFF.

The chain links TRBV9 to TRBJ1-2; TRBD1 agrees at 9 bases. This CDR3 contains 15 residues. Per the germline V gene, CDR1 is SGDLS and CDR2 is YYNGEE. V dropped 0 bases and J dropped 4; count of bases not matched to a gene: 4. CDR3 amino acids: CASSVEQGAGYGYTF. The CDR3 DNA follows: TGTGCCAGCAGCGTAGAACAGGGGGCGGGCTATGGCTACACCTTC.

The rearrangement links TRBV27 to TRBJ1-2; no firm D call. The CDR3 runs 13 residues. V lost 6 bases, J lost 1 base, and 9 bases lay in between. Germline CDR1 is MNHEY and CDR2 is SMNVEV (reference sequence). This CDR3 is CASSRLGNYGYTF. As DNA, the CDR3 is TGTGCCAGCAGCCGCCTCGGTAACTATGGCTACACCTTC.